This TCR beta chain was sequenced in a study of neurological immune-mediated disorders. Broader study findings: Subjects shared no identical expanded-clone CDR3 amino acid sequences, suggesting private TCR-beta repertoires in all groups.

TCRdb re-called the 5' RACE reads through MiXCR, storing one row per CDR3 protein. The table records some 50,000 distinct CDR3 sequences, 16% of them present only once. For this clonotype: The antigen remains undetermined.

From germline, CDR1 is MNHEY and CDR2 SVGEGT. The CDR3 length is 13 residues. Deletions cut 0 bases from V and 6 bases from J, with 7 bases between. The chain combines TRBV6-2 or TRBV6-3 with TRBJ2-3; D unclear. This TCR came from a man in his fifties or sixties in good health. The sample consisted of PBMCs. The chain's CDR3 is CASSYSEKDTQYF. The CDR3 DNA reads as TGTGCCAGCAGTTACTCAGAAAAGGATACGCAGTATTTT.